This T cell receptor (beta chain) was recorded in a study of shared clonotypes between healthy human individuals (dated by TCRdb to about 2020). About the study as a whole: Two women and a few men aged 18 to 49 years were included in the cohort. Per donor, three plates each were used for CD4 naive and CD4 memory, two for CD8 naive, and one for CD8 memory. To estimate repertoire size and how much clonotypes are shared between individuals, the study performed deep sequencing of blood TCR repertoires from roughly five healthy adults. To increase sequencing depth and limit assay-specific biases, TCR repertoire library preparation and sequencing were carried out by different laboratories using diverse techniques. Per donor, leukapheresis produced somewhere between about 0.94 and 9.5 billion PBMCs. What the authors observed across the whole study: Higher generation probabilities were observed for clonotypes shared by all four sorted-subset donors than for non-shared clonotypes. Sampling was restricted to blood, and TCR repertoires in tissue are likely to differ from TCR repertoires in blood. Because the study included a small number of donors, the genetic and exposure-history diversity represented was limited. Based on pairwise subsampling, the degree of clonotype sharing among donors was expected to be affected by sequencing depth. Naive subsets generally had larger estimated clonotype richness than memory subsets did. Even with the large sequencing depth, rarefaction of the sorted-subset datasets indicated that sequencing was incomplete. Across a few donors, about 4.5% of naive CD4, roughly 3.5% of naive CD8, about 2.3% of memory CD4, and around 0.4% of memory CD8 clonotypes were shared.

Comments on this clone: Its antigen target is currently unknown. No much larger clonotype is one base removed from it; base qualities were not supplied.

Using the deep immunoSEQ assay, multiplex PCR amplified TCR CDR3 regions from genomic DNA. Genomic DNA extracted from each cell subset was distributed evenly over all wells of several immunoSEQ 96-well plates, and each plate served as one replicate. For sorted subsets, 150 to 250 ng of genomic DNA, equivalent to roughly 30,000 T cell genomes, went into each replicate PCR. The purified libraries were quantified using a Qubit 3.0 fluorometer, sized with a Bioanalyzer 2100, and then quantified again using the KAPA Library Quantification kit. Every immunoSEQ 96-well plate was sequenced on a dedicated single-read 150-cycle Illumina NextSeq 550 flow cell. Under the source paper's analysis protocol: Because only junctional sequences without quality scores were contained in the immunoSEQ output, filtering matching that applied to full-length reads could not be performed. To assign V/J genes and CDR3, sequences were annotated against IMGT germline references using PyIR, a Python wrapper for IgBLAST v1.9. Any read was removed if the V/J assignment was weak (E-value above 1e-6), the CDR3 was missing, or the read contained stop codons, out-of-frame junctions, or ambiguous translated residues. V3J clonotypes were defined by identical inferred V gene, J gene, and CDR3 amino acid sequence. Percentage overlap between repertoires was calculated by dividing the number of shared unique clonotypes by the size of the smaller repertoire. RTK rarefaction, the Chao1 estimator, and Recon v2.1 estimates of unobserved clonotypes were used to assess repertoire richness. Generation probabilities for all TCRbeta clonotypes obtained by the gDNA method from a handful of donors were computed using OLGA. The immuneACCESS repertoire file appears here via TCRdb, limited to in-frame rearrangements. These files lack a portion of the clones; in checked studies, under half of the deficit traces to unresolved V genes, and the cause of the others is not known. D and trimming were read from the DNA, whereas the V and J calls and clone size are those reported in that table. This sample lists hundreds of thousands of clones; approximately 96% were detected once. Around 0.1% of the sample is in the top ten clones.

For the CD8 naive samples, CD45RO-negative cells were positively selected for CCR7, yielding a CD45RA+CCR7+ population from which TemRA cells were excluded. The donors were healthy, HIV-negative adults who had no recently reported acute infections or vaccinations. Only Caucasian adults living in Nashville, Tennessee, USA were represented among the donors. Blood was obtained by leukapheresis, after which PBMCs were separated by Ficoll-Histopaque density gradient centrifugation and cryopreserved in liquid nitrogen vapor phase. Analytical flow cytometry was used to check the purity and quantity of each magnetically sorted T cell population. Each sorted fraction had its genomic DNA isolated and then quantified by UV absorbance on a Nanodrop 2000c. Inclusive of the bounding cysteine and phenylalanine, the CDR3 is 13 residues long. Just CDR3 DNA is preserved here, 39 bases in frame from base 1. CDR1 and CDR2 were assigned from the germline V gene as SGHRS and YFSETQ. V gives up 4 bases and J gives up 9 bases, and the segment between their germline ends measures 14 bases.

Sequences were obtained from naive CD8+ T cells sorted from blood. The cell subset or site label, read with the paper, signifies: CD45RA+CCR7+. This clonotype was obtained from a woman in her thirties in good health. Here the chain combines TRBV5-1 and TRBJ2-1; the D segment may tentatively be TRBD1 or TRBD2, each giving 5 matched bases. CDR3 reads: CASSQGASIEQFF. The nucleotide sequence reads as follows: TGCGCCAGCAGCCAGGGAGCATCAATTGAGCAGTTCTTC.